What follows are 19 T cell receptor beta chains derived from one specimen sequenced in a study of blood T cell repertoires in COVID-19. The method was immunoSEQ multiplex PCR; TCRdb's version includes in-frame clones alone and lacks a portion of them. The data contain 390,000 or so clones, 80% to 90% of them singletons. The sequencing input was PBMCs or T cells enriched from blood (not recorded which). The receptors were gathered from a man in his late teens or twenties who had recovered from COVID-19.

This clone was seen a few times. The chain links TRBV28 to TRBJ2-4, with 9 positions matching TRBD2. J gave up 7 bases and V 6 bases, and 7 bases lay outside the gene matches. CDR1 and CDR2 from the germline V gene are MDHEN and SYDVKM. This CDR3 comprises 14 residues. The CDR3 nucleotides are TGTGCCAGCAGCCTTAGCGGGAGTTTTAACATTCAGTACTTC. This encodes CASSLSGSFNIQYF.

The V gene is TRBV28, the J gene TRBJ2-3; 11 nucleotides align to TRBD2. Germline trimming cut 5 bases from V and 0 bases from J; bases unmatched to any gene: 7. The CDR3 is made up of 17 amino acids. The germline CDR1 and CDR2 sequences are MDHEN and SYDVKM. This chain's CDR3 is CASSSLAGGESTDTQYF. CDR3 nucleotide sequence: TGTGCCAGCAGTAGTCTAGCGGGAGGAGAAAGCACAGATACGCAGTATTTT.

The chain links TRBV19 to TRBJ2-1; D might be TRBD1 (6 bases). V lost 7 bases to trimming and J lost 0 bases, with 10 bases between them. The length of the CDR3 is 14 residues. The germline CDR1 and CDR2 sequences are LNHDA and SQIVND (reference sequence). As DNA, the CDR3 is TGTGCCAGTATGAAGGGGGACTCCTACAATGAGCAGTTCTTC. It codes for CASMKGDSYNEQFF.

The chain carries TRBV21-1 and TRBJ2-7; no DNA check was done on the table's D call, TRBD2. TRBV21-1 represents a pseudogene. The CDR3 spans 16 residues. DNA of the CDR3: TGTGCCAGCAGCAAACGGGGACTAGCGGAAACCTACGAGCAGTACTTC. Amino acids: CASSKRGLAETYEQYF.

This chain uses TRBV11-2 with TRBJ2-7; 8 positions agree with TRBD1. V gave up 5 bases and J gave up 1 base; unmatched junction bases: 10. This CDR3 comprises 16 residues. Germline V gene lookup returns CDR1 SGHAT and CDR2 FQNNGV. The CDR3 spells CASSLRDRPASYEQYF. The CDR3 DNA sequence: TGTGCCAGCAGCCTAAGGGACAGGCCGGCTTCCTACGAGCAGTACTTC.

The rearrangement joins TRBV3-1 (or the pseudogene TRBV3-2) to TRBJ1-3, with 7 bases lining up with TRBD1. This CDR3 has 15 residues. The trim removed 5 bases at V and 0 bases at J, leaving 4 bases unmatched. Germline lookup yields CDR1 LGHDT and CDR2 YNNKEL (reference sequence). The CDR3 spells CASSSGQLSGNTIYF. The CDR3 bases are TGTGCCAGCAGCTCGGGACAGCTCTCTGGAAACACCATATATTTT.

V and J are TRBV4-1 and TRBJ1-5; possibly TRBD1 for D (5 bases). The CDR3 consists of 15 residues. In germline, CDR1 is MGHRA, CDR2 YSYEKL. Trimming stripped 1 base from V and 5 bases from J, with 12 bases between. CDR3 DNA: TGCGCCAGCAGCCAAGGCGGCGGGACGTATCAGCCCCAGCATTTT. Protein product: CASSQGGGTYQPQHF.

The V and J genes are TRBV6-5 and TRBJ2-7, with 7 bases matching TRBD1. The CDR3 has 14 amino acids. After removal of 0 bases from V and 9 bases from J, the junction contained 8 bases not matched to a gene. From germline, CDR1 is MNHEY and CDR2 SVGAGI. This chain's CDR3 is CASSYSGTDTWQYF. Here the CDR3 DNA reads TGTGCCAGCAGTTACTCGGGGACAGATACTTGGCAGTACTTC.

The chain has TRBV9 and TRBJ1-4; D might be TRBD1 (5 bases). V was trimmed by 7 bases and J by 5 bases, leaving 21 bases between them. In germline, CDR1 is SGDLS, CDR2 YYNGEE. The CDR3 has 16 amino acids. In DNA form, the CDR3 reads TGTGCCAGCCAACCAGGGAAGCGGGCAGGAAATGAAAAACTGTTTTTT. Encoded protein: CASQPGKRAGNEKLFF.

This clone was picked up a small number of times. The chain has TRBV6-4 and TRBJ1-5, with 7 bases identical to TRBD1. CDR1 MRHNA and CDR2 SNTAGT come from the germline V gene. The CDR3 runs 15 residues. J gave up 7 bases and V 3 bases, and 9 bases lay outside the gene matches. The CDR3 DNA sequence: TGTGCCAGCAGTGAGCGCGACAGGGAAAGACAGCCCCAGCATTTT. This translates into CASSERDRERQPQHF.

The genes are TRBV7-8 and TRBJ2-1, with TRBD2 identical over 12 bases. Germline loops: CDR1 SGHVS, CDR2 FQNEAQ. This CDR3 is 17 amino acids long. V was clipped by 1 base and J by 2 bases; unmatched bases: 3. CDR3 DNA sequence: TGTGCCAGCAGCTTAGTTAGGACTAGCGGGACCTACAATGAGCAGTTCTTC. This translates into CASSLVRTSGTYNEQFF. Using reference TRBV7-8 and TRBJ2-1 for the parts outside the CDR3, the full variable domain is GAGVSQSPRYKVAKRGQDVALRCDPISGHVSLFWYQQALGQGPEFLTYFQNEAQLDKSGLPSDRFFAERPEGSVSTLKIQRTQQEDSAVYLCASSLVRTSGTYNEQFFGPGTRLTVL.

This clone has more than one count but fewer than ten. This chain links TRBV9 with TRBJ1-3; maybe TRBD1 (5 bases). The length of the CDR3 is 15 residues. Germline CDR1 reads SGDLS; CDR2 reads YYNGEE. V was shortened by 0 bases and J by 4 bases, with 11 bases between the two germline ends. CDR3 loop: CASSVGLAGGNTIYF. Written as DNA, the CDR3 is TGTGCCAGCAGCGTAGGTCTCGCAGGGGGAAACACCATATATTTT.

The chain carries TRBV28 and TRBJ1-2; 9 bases agree with TRBD1. The V gene's germline CDR1 is MDHEN and CDR2 SYDVKM. With 7 bases clipped from V and 3 bases from J, the junction kept 9 bases outside the gene matches. CDR3 length: 15 amino acids. CDR3 coding DNA: TGTGCCAGCATCTCCGGGACAGGGCTATACTATGGCTACACCTTC. Its protein product is CASISGTGLYYGYTF.

The chain has TRBV25-1 and TRBJ2-2; D possibly corresponds to TRBD1 (6 bases). Per the germline V gene, CDR1 is MGHDK and CDR2 is SYGVNS. Trimming cost V 2 bases and J 7 bases, with 8 bases left between them. The CDR3 loop spans 13 amino acids. The CDR3 bases are TGTGCCAGCAGTGAAGGGACACTCGGGGAGCTGTTTTTT. This translates into CASSEGTLGELFF.

CDR3 DNA: TGTGCCAGCAGCTCCGGGACAGTCTATGGCTACACCTTC. It codes for CASSSGTVYGYTF. This chain links TRBV7-3 with TRBJ1-2, with 7 nucleotides matching TRBD1. The CDR3 has 13 residues. The V gene's germline CDR1 is SGHTA and CDR2 FQGTGA. V lost 4 bases, J lost 4 bases, and 3 bases stayed unmatched.

The gene calls are TRBV27 and TRBJ1-4; 7 bases agree with TRBD1. V lost 3 bases, J lost 10 bases, and 14 bases stayed unmatched. The CDR3 contains 16 residues. The germline CDR1 and CDR2 sequences are MNHEY and SMNVEV (reference sequence). DNA for the CDR3: TGTGCCAGCAGTTTGCACAGGGGTGGCAATTTGGGAAAACTGTTTTTT. It codes for CASSLHRGGNLGKLFF.

This clone appeared a single time. The chain uses TRBV4-3 and TRBJ2-3; unclear D gene. Per the germline V gene, CDR1 is LGHNA and CDR2 is YSLEER. The length of the CDR3 is 15 residues. V was shortened by 1 base and J by 0 bases, with 8 bases between the two germline ends. CDR3 sequence (DNA): TGCGCCAGCAGCCAAGTTGCCGGGAGCACAGATACGCAGTATTTT. Translated: CASSQVAGSTDTQYF.

The gene calls are TRBV19 and TRBJ1-2, with 10 nucleotides matching TRBD1. The V gene end was trimmed by 5 bases and the J gene end by 3 bases; junction bases not matched to a gene: 9. The germline V gene has CDR1 LNHDA and CDR2 SQIVND (reference sequence). The CDR3 has 16 amino acids. As DNA, the CDR3 is TGTGCCAGTAGTCCTGGGACAGGGGCCGGGGACTATGGCTACACCTTC. Its translation: CASSPGTGAGDYGYTF. The variable domain in full, completed from reference TRBV19 and TRBJ1-2, reads DGGITQSPKYLFRKEGQNVTLSCEQNLNHDAMYWYRQDPGQGLRLIYYSQIVNDFQKGDIAEGYSVSREKKESFPLTVTSAQKNPTAFYLCASSPGTGAGDYGYTFGSGTRLTVV.

The CDR3 DNA reads as TGTGCCAGCAGTTACTCCCCGGAGGGGCGCTACGGCTACACCTTC. Encoded protein: CASSYSPEGRYGYTF. The chain is built from TRBV6-5 and TRBJ1-2; possible D gene TRBD1, 5 bases. Germline CDR1 and CDR2: MNHEY and SVGAGI. This CDR3 has 15 residues. V dropped 0 bases and J dropped 8 bases, with 16 bases sitting between them.